A single sample gave rise to the 9 T cell receptor beta chains below, sequenced in a study of blood T cell repertoires in COVID-19. The data were produced by immunoSEQ multiplex PCR, yet TCRdb's version contains in-frame clones alone and is incomplete. The table shows tens of thousands of clones, with around 81% occurring only once. Source material: peripheral blood. Receptors were obtained from a man older than 75 with COVID-19, enrolled during active disease.

In its sample, this clone was seen once. The chain combines TRBV6-5 with TRBJ2-7, with TRBD1 matching 9 bases. Unmatched junction bases numbered 7, after V lost 6 bases and J lost 7 bases. Per germline, CDR1 MNHEY and CDR2 SVGAGI. The CDR3 length is 13 residues. The CDR3 DNA reads as TGTGCCAGCAGAAGACAGGGGGTTGAGGAGCAGTACTTC. It yields the protein CASRRQGVEEQYF.

V is TRBV27 and J is TRBJ1-2; D might be TRBD1 (6 bases). V was clipped by 3 bases and J by 2 bases, with 10 bases between them. Germline V gives CDR1 MNHEY, CDR2 SMNVEV (reference sequence). CDR3 length: 14 residues. CDR3 in amino acids: CASSFQGLNYGYTF. The CDR3 nucleotides are TGTGCCAGCAGTTTTCAGGGGCTGAACTATGGCTACACCTTC.

The chain employs TRBV6-5 and TRBJ2-3; 11 bases are a match to TRBD1. The CDR3 sequence is 14 residues long. Germline CDR1 is MNHEY and CDR2 is SVGAGI. The ends lost 4 bases at V and 11 bases at J; junction bases unmatched: 8. The DNA for the CDR3 is TGTGCCAGCAGTTGGGACAGGGGGTCGATGGTGCAGTATTTT. Translated: CASSWDRGSMVQYF.

This sequence joins TRBV18 and TRBJ1-5; D is possibly TRBD1 (6 bases). The CDR3 spans 15 residues. The V gene lost 3 bases and the J gene lost 2 bases, with 11 bases spanning the gap. Germline CDR1 reads KGHSH; CDR2 reads LQKENI. This CDR3 is CASSPVAGGNQPQHF. The CDR3 DNA sequence: TGTGCCAGCTCACCCGTGGCAGGGGGCAATCAGCCCCAGCATTTT.

This clone was observed a few times. The gene calls are TRBV18 and TRBJ1-1, with TRBD1 as a possible D gene (6 bases). The germline gives CDR1 KGHSH, CDR2 LQKENI. The V end lost 3 bases, the J end lost 5 bases, and 10 bases lay between the germline ends. The CDR3 loop spans 13 amino acids. The chain's CDR3 is CASSPTGKTEAFF. CDR3 nucleotides: TGTGCCAGCTCACCGACAGGTAAAACTGAAGCTTTCTTT. Supplemented by reference TRBV18 and TRBJ1-1, the full variable domain reads NAGVMQNPRHLVRRRGQEARLRCSPMKGHSHVYWYRQLPEEGLKFMVYLQKENIIDESGMPKERFSAEFPKEGPSILRIQQVVRGDSAAYFCASSPTGKTEAFFGQGTRLTVV.

This chain links TRBV2 with TRBJ2-7; 9 nucleotides align to TRBD1. V lost 6 bases, J lost 3 bases, and 9 bases stayed unmatched. The CDR3 sequence is 15 residues long. Germline CDR1 is SNHLY and CDR2 is FYNNEI. For the CDR3, the DNA is TGTGCCAGCAGGGAAAGGACAGGGGCCAACTACGAGCAGTACTTC. It specifies CASRERTGANYEQYF. Drawing the rest from reference TRBV2 and TRBJ2-7, the complete variable domain is EPEVTQTPSHQVTQMGQEVILRCVPISNHLYFYWYRQILGQKVEFLVSFYNNEISEKSEIFDDQFSVERPDGSNFTLKIRSTKLEDSAMYFCASRERTGANYEQYFGPGTRLTVT.

This rearrangement joins TRBV28 to TRBJ2-1; TRBD1 agrees at 9 bases. This CDR3 region has 14 residues. CDR1 and CDR2 from the germline V gene are MDHEN and SYDVKM. V shed 5 bases, J shed 4 bases, and the junction held 3 bases outside the gene matches. This chain's CDR3 is CASSGQGLYNEQFF. The CDR3 DNA reads as TGTGCCAGCAGTGGACAGGGGTTATACAATGAGCAGTTCTTC.

V usage is TRBV7-2 and J usage is TRBJ2-5, with 8 bases lining up with TRBD2. The CDR3 is 18 residues long. Unmatched junction bases numbered 13, after V lost 3 bases and J lost 1 base. Germline V lookup: CDR1 SGHTA, CDR2 FQGNSA. The CDR3 here is CASSFVAGGRFVQETQYF. The CDR3 DNA is TGTGCCAGCAGCTTTGTGGCGGGGGGCCGATTTGTCCAAGAGACCCAGTACTTC.

V is TRBV6-5 and J is TRBJ1-5; D gene unclear. V was cut by 0 bases and J by 4 bases, with 7 bases left in between. Germline CDR1 MNHEY, CDR2 SVGAGI. The CDR3 sequence is 14 residues long. CDR3 sequence (DNA): TGTGCCAGCAGTTACTCTGGGAGGAATCAGCCCCAGCATTTT. Residues: CASSYSGRNQPQHF.